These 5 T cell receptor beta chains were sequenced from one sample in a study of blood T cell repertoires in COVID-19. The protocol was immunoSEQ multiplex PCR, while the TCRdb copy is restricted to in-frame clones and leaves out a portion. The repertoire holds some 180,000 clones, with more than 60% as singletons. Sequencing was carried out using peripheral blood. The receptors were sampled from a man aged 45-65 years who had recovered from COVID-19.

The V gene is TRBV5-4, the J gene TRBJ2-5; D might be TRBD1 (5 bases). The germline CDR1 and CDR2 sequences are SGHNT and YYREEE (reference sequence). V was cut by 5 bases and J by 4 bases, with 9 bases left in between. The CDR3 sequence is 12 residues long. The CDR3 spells CASSQRGETQYF. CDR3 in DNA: TGTGCCAGCAGTCAAAGGGGAGAGACCCAGTACTTC.

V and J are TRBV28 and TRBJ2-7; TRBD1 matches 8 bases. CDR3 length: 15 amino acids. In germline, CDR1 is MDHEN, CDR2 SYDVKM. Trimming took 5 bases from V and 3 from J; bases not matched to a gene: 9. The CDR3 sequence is CASSLGTGPFYEQYF. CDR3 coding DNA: TGTGCCAGCAGTCTTGGGACAGGACCCTTCTACGAGCAGTACTTC.

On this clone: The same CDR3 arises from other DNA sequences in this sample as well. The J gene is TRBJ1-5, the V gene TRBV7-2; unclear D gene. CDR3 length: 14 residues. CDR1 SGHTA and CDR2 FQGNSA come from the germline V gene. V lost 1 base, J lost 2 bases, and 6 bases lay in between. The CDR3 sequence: CASSLERGNQPQHF. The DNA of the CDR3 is TGTGCCAGCAGCTTAGAGAGGGGCAATCAGCCCCAGCATTTT.

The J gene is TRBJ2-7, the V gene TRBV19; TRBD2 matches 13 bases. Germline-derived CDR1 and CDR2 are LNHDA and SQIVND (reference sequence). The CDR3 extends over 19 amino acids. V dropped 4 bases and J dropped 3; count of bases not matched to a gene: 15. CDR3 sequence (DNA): TGTGCCAGTAGTAATGCCCTGGACGGACTAGCGGGAGTCGGCTACGAGCAGTACTTC. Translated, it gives CASSNALDGLAGVGYEQYF.

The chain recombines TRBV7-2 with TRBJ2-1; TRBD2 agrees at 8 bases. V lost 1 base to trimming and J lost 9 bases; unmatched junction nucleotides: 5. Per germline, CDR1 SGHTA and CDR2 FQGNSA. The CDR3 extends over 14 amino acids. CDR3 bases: TGTGCCAGCAGCTTAGGGCGGGAGGCGGGTGAGCAGTTCTTC. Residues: CASSLGREAGEQFF. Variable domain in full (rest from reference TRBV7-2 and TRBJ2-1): GAGVSQSPSNKVTEKGKDVELRCDPISGHTALYWYRQSLGQGLEFLIYFQGNSAPDKSGLPSDRFSAERTGGSVSTLTIQRTQQEDSAVYLCASSLGREAGEQFFGPGTRLTVL.